The 13 T cell receptor beta chains below were found in one sample sequenced in a study of blood T cell repertoires in COVID-19. Repertoires were generated with immunoSEQ multiplex PCR, while TCRdb's copy carries only in-frame clones and drops some. The sample yields roughly 500,000 clones, roughly 90% seen once. Sequencing used PBMCs or T cells enriched from blood (not recorded which). The receptor source for this set is a woman between 40 and 50 years old who had recovered from COVID-19.

This clone occurred a few times. V usage is TRBV5-4 and J usage is TRBJ1-5, with D possibly TRBD1 on 6 matching bases. The CDR3 spans 13 residues. Germline V CDR1 and CDR2: SGHNT, YYREEE (reference sequence). The germline V and J ends were trimmed by 4 bases and 1 base, with 6 bases remaining between them. The CDR3 reads CASSQGSNQPQHF. The CDR3 DNA reads as TGTGCCAGCAGCCAGGGGAGCAATCAGCCCCAGCATTTT.

This clone was counted once. V is TRBV12-3 or TRBV12-4 and J is TRBJ2-7; 7 nucleotides match TRBD1. J lost 6 bases, V lost 6 bases, and 2 bases had no gene match. The CDR3 runs to 11 residues. The CDR3 region has the DNA TGTGCCAGCAGGACAGGGTTCGAGCAGTACTTC. Amino acid sequence: CASRTGFEQYF.

This clone was seen just once. The chain recombines TRBV6-5 with TRBJ2-5, with D tentatively TRBD1 (6 bases). This CDR3 has 13 residues. V was pared by 2 bases and J by 14 bases, with 18 bases between. The V gene's germline CDR1 is MNHEY and CDR2 SVGAGI. CDR3 nucleotide sequence: TGTGCCAGCAGTTACGGGACACAATCGTTTAATTACTTC. The encoded protein is CASSYGTQSFNYF.

The J gene is TRBJ1-4, the V gene TRBV24-1; the match to TRBD1 covers 9 bases. The CDR3 spans 16 residues. V was clipped by 7 bases and J by 4 bases; unmatched bases: 9. CDR1 and CDR2 from the germline V gene are KGHDR and SFDVKD. The CDR3 protein is CATRGGQGDINEKLFF. CDR3 bases: TGTGCCACCAGGGGGGGACAGGGCGATATTAATGAAAAACTGTTTTTT.

The chain carries TRBV3-1 (or the pseudogene TRBV3-2) and TRBJ1-3; a weak D match, TRBD1 (5 bases). This CDR3 region has 13 residues. Trimming left V 4 bases short and J 3 bases short, with 7 bases between. Per germline, CDR1 LGHDT and CDR2 YNNKEL (reference sequence). The DNA of the CDR3 is TGTGCCAGCAGCCGGGGCCGTGGAAACACCATATATTTT. This encodes CASSRGRGNTIYF.

V gene TRBV5-4 combines with J gene TRBJ1-5; D ambiguous. V was shortened by 2 bases and J by 3 bases, with 6 bases between the two germline ends. The CDR3 sequence is 13 residues long. Germline assignment: CDR1 SGHNT and CDR2 YYREEE (reference sequence). CDR3: CASSFGNNQPQHF. CDR3 nucleotides: TGTGCCAGCAGCTTCGGTAACAATCAGCCCCAGCATTTT.

The gene calls are TRBV27 and TRBJ2-2, with TRBD1 as a possible D gene (6 bases). CDR3 length: 14 amino acids. Germline assignment: CDR1 MNHEY and CDR2 SMNVEV (reference sequence). V was shortened by 2 bases and J by 4 bases, with 8 bases between the two germline ends. The CDR3 here is CASSLGQPTGELFF. CDR3 sequence (DNA): TGTGCCAGCAGTTTAGGACAGCCCACCGGGGAGCTGTTTTTT.

The chain is built from TRBV24-1 and TRBJ2-1; 7 nucleotides agree with TRBD1. J gave up 4 bases and V 9 bases, and 8 bases lay outside the gene matches. CDR3 length: 14 residues. Per germline, CDR1 KGHDR and CDR2 SFDVKD. The CDR3 here is CATGYGTVYNEQFF. CDR3 DNA: TGTGCCACCGGCTATGGGACAGTATACAATGAGCAGTTCTTC.

The rearrangement links TRBV21-1 to TRBJ1-1; the D segment call TRBD1 is taken from the table without a DNA check. TRBV21-1 is annotated as a pseudogene. CDR3 length equals 17 residues. DNA for the CDR3: TGTGCCAGCAGCAAAGAGGTGGCAGGCGCATTCAACACTGAAGCTTTCTTT. This translates into CASSKEVAGAFNTEAFF.

The genes are TRBV5-4 and TRBJ1-5; possible D gene TRBD1, 5 bases. The CDR3 totals 16 residues. Trimming cost V 2 bases and J 4 bases, with 16 bases left between them. Germline lookup yields CDR1 SGHNT and CDR2 YYREEE (reference sequence). DNA for the CDR3: TGTGCCAGCAGCTTTGGAACAGGCGAGGATAATCAGCCCCAGCATTTT. Translated: CASSFGTGEDNQPQHF.

The genes are TRBV6-2 or TRBV6-3 and TRBJ1-6; no firm D call. Germline V lookup: CDR1 MNHEY, CDR2 SVGEGT. There are 15 residues in the CDR3. Trimming removed 4 bases at V and 7 bases at J, with 14 bases between. DNA for the CDR3: TGTGCCAGCAGTTCCCGTCCCTACGTCAATTCACCCCTCCACTTT. This encodes CASSSRPYVNSPLHF.

The chain has TRBV6-5 and TRBJ2-1; 7 positions agree with TRBD2. The J segment lost 4 bases and the V segment lost 8 bases, leaving 8 bases of the junction unmatched. In germline, CDR1 is MNHEY, CDR2 SVGAGI. The CDR3 consists of 14 residues. CDR3 DNA sequence: TGTGCCAGCTCTCCCCCGGGAGGATACAATGAGCAGTTCTTC. This translates into CASSPPGGYNEQFF.

This chain uses TRBV28 with TRBJ1-1; 10 nucleotides line up with TRBD1. Germline assignment: CDR1 MDHEN and CDR2 SYDVKM. The V gene end was trimmed by 4 bases and the J gene end by 4 bases; junction bases not matched to a gene: 9. The CDR3 runs to 16 residues. The CDR3 spells CASSSFADRGATEAFF. The CDR3 DNA is TGTGCCAGCAGTTCCTTCGCGGACAGGGGGGCCACTGAAGCTTTCTTT.